This is a list of T cell receptor beta chains from one sample in a study of T cells in Graves' hyperthyroidism and ophthalmopathy. TCRdb used MiXCR to reprocess the multiplex PCR reads, holding one entry per CDR3 protein. The profile covers 500,000 to 550,000 distinct CDR3 sequences, with around 21% appearing a single time and roughly 29% taken by the ten largest. The sequenced sample consisted of blood. The receptors stem from a man aged 18 to 29 with Graves' hyperthyroidism. Each CDR3 is given with its conserved first and last residue. A D gene is named only where the DNA matches it firmly. Size values are once, few and many counts, or a class for expanded clones, and some rows have none.

D: TRBD2
J: TRBJ2-2
length: 20
V: TRBV6-2/TRBV6-3
size: many
CDR3: CASSYSIASGGASNTGELFF
DNA: TGTGCCAGCAGTTACTCGATCGCTAGCGGGGGAGCCTCGAACACCGGGGAGCTGTTTTTT

D: -
J: TRBJ1-1
length: 13
V: TRBV6-1
size: -
CDR3: CSSSEQADAEAFF
DNA: TGTTCCAGCAGTGAACAGGCAGACGCTGAAGCTTTCTTT

D: TRBD1
J: TRBJ2-7
length: 17
V: TRBV2
size: many
CDR3: CASRGIRTGTGGYEQYF
DNA: TGTGCCAGCAGAGGAATCCGGACGGGGACAGGGGGTTACGAGCAGTACTTC

D: -
J: TRBJ1-2
length: 12
V: TRBV28
size: many
CDR3: CASSFLEGGYTF
DNA: TGTGCCAGCAGTTTTTTAGAGGGCGGCTACACCTTC

D: -
J: TRBJ1-5
length: 16
V: TRBV27
size: few
CDR3: CASSLKSGKSNQPQHF
DNA: TGTGCCAGCAGTTTAAAGTCGGGAAAGAGCAATCAGCCCCAGCATTTT

D: -
J: TRBJ1-1
length: 11
V: TRBV19
size: many
CDR3: CASSTGVEAFF
DNA: TGTGCCAGTAGTACGGGGGTTGAAGCTTTCTTT

D: TRBD1
J: TRBJ2-7
length: 16
V: TRBV5-1
size: few
CDR3: CASSRQGQGPSYEQYF
DNA: TGCGCCAGCAGCCGACAGGGACAGGGTCCCTCCTACGAGCAGTACTTC

D: -
J: TRBJ2-7
length: 14
V: TRBV13
size: many
CDR3: CASSAGTLAYEQYF
DNA: TGTGCCAGCAGCGCCGGGACTCTGGCCTACGAGCAGTACTTC

D: TRBD1
J: TRBJ2-7
length: 13
V: TRBV2
size: many
CDR3: CASNRDRAYEQYF
DNA: TGTGCCAGCAACCGGGACAGGGCCTACGAGCAGTACTTC

D: -
J: TRBJ1-5
length: 14
V: TRBV6-1
size: many
CDR3: CASRGDTDNQPQHF
DNA: TGTGCCAGCAGAGGGGACACAGACAATCAGCCCCAGCATTTT

D: TRBD1
J: TRBJ2-7
length: 15
V: TRBV6-5
size: many
CDR3: CASSSPDRGVDEQYF
DNA: TGTGCCAGCAGTTCGCCCGACAGGGGTGTAGACGAGCAGTACTTC

D: -
J: TRBJ2-5
length: 15
V: TRBV12-3/TRBV12-4
size: many
CDR3: CASSPTRDTKETQYF
DNA: TGTGCCAGCAGCCCCACCCGGGACACAAAAGAGACCCAGTACTTC

D: TRBD1
J: TRBJ1-1
length: 14
V: TRBV30
size: many
CDR3: CAWSLGQGRAEAFF
DNA: TGTGCCTGGAGTCTGGGACAGGGGCGGGCTGAAGCTTTCTTT

D: -
J: TRBJ1-2
length: 13
V: TRBV29-1
size: -
CDR3: CSVGDRQVYGYTF
DNA: TGCAGCGTTGGGGATCGACAGGTCTATGGCTACACCTTC

D: -
J: TRBJ2-2
length: 15
V: TRBV11-2
size: -
CDR3: CASPVGSRATGELFF
DNA: TGTGCCAGCCCCGTTGGTAGCAGGGCCACCGGGGAGCTGTTTTTT

D: -
J: TRBJ2-5
length: 15
V: TRBV5-1
size: once
CDR3: CASSLGHGDQETQYF
DNA: TGCGCCAGCAGCTTGGGCCACGGCGACCAAGAGACCCAGTACTTC

D: TRBD1
J: TRBJ1-5
length: 16
V: TRBV3-1
size: many
CDR3: CASSPEGQGSNQPQHF
DNA: TGTGCCAGCAGCCCAGAGGGACAGGGTAGCAATCAGCCCCAGCATTTT

D: -
J: TRBJ2-7
length: 12
V: TRBV28
size: many
CDR3: CASTSVMYEQYF
DNA: TGTGCCAGCACCTCCGTTATGTACGAGCAGTACTTC

D: -
J: TRBJ1-2
length: 14
V: TRBV9
size: many
CDR3: CASSGPPGYLGYTF
DNA: TGTGCCAGCAGCGGGCCCCCGGGTTATCTTGGCTACACCTTC

D: -
J: TRBJ1-6
length: 14
V: TRBV7-2
size: many
CDR3: CASSIQPALSPLHF
DNA: TGTGCCAGCAGCATCCAGCCGGCCCTTTCACCCCTCCACTTT

D: -
J: TRBJ1-2
length: 11
V: TRBV4-2
size: -
CDR3: CATEGGHGYTF
DNA: TGTGCCACCGAGGGGGGCCATGGCTACACCTTC

D: -
J: TRBJ1-3
length: 16
V: TRBV5-6
size: few
CDR3: CASSLYPTTKGNTIYF
DNA: TGTGCCAGCAGCTTGTACCCCACTACGAAAGGAAACACCATATATTTT

D: -
J: TRBJ1-1
length: 14
V: TRBV19
size: -
CDR3: CASSIGRDGTEAFF
DNA: TGTGCCAGTAGTATTGGGAGGGATGGCACTGAAGCTTTCTTT

D: -
J: TRBJ2-5
length: 15
V: TRBV20-1
size: -
CDR3: CSARDSENGLKTQYF
DNA: TGCAGTGCTAGAGATTCGGAGAACGGTTTGAAGACCCAGTACTTC

D: -
J: TRBJ2-5
length: 14
V: TRBV28
size: -
CDR3: CASSGWGDQETQYF
DNA: TGTGCCAGCAGCGGTTGGGGTGATCAAGAGACCCAGTACTTC

D: TRBD1
J: TRBJ1-5
length: 14
V: TRBV2
size: many
CDR3: CASSTDRDYQPQHF
DNA: TGTGCCAGCAGTACCGACAGGGACTATCAGCCCCAGCATTTT

D: -
J: TRBJ2-7
length: 14
V: TRBV20-1
size: many
CDR3: CSARDTGLIYEQYF
DNA: TGCAGTGCTAGAGATACGGGACTTATCTACGAGCAGTACTTC

D: -
J: TRBJ1-2
length: 15
V: TRBV27
size: many
CDR3: CASTLSPGTNYGYTF
DNA: TGTGCCAGCACTCTAAGTCCGGGGACAAACTATGGCTACACCTTC

D: -
J: TRBJ1-5
length: 15
V: TRBV10-3
size: -
CDR3: CAISQSGLGVQPQHF
DNA: TGTGCCATCAGTCAGTCTGGGCTGGGGGTTCAGCCCCAGCATTTT

D: -
J: TRBJ2-5
length: 12
V: TRBV28
size: -
CDR3: CASTQGGETQYF
DNA: TGTGCCAGCACCCAAGGGGGGGAGACCCAGTACTTC

D: TRBD1
J: TRBJ1-5
length: 15
V: TRBV10-3
size: -
CDR3: CAIGAGQGSNQPQHF
DNA: TGTGCCATCGGGGCGGGACAGGGGAGCAATCAGCCCCAGCATTTT

D: -
J: TRBJ1-2
length: 14
V: TRBV9
size: few
CDR3: CASSDSGGFYGYTF
DNA: TGTGCCAGCAGCGATTCTGGGGGGTTCTATGGCTACACCTTC

D: -
J: TRBJ1-3
length: 18
V: TRBV11-2
size: few
CDR3: CASSPRAGLPFSRNTIYF
DNA: TGTGCCAGCAGCCCGAGGGCCGGATTACCCTTCTCTAGAAACACCATATATTTT

D: -
J: TRBJ2-5
length: 13
V: TRBV12-3/TRBV12-4
size: -
CDR3: CASSSYYSRTQYF
DNA: TGTGCCAGCAGCTCCTACTACTCTAGGACCCAGTACTTC

D: -
J: TRBJ1-5
length: 14
V: TRBV12-3/TRBV12-4
size: many
CDR3: CASNLDGGNQPQHF
DNA: TGTGCCAGCAATCTCGATGGGGGGAATCAGCCCCAGCATTTT

D: -
J: TRBJ2-5
length: 17
V: TRBV2
size: few
CDR3: CASSEAPPGGPGETQYF
DNA: TGTGCCAGCAGTGAAGCACCCCCTGGCGGCCCAGGGGAGACCCAGTACTTC

D: -
J: TRBJ1-1
length: 12
V: TRBV14
size: many
CDR3: CASSQDRTEAFF
DNA: TGTGCCAGCAGCCAAGATAGGACTGAAGCTTTCTTT

D: TRBD1
J: TRBJ1-1
length: 13
V: TRBV19
size: many
CDR3: CASTLAGGTEAFF
DNA: TGTGCCAGTACCCTAGCAGGGGGCACTGAAGCTTTCTTT

D: -
J: TRBJ1-1
length: 18
V: TRBV4-1
size: -
CDR3: CASSPGLMGSPRDTEAFF
DNA: TGCGCCAGCAGCCCCGGGTTGATGGGTTCCCCACGGGACACTGAAGCTTTCTTT

D: TRBD1
J: TRBJ2-7
length: 16
V: TRBV27
size: few
CDR3: CASSPEDRVLSYEQYF
DNA: TGTGCCAGCAGTCCAGAAGACAGGGTCCTCTCCTACGAGCAGTACTTC

D: TRBD1
J: TRBJ2-7
length: 14
V: TRBV11-2
size: many
CDR3: CASSRGTASYEQYF
DNA: TGTGCCAGCAGCCGAGGGACAGCCTCCTACGAGCAGTACTTC